A selection of T cell receptor beta chains follows, all from one sample in a study of a mutant IDH1 vaccine in newly diagnosed glioma. For these TCRs, the target antigens are not known. Produced via immunoSEQ multiplex PCR; TCRdb's table is partial and in-frame only. The profile covers roughly 30,000 clones, with around 80% appearing a single time and around a sixth taken by the ten largest. The sample in question was PBMCs, obtained from a glioma patient whose treatment included an IDH1 peptide vaccine. The receptors stem from a woman aged 30 to 39 with glioma. CDR3s include the opening cysteine and the closing phenylalanine or tryptophan. The order of the fields is clone size, D gene, V gene, J gene, CDR3 protein, CDR3 DNA. D genes are given only for firm matches. Some rows have no size entry. The others give once, few or many, or a class for an expanded clone.

clone_size: .
d_call: .
v_call: TRBV6-1
j_call: TRBJ1-5
cdr3_aa: CASSEAKVEKPQHF
cdr3_nt: TGTGCCAGCAGTGAAGCTAAGGTCGAGAAGCCCCAGCATTTT

clone_size: .
d_call: .
v_call: TRBV7-6
j_call: TRBJ1-4
cdr3_aa: CASSPGSLWGEKLFF
cdr3_nt: TGTGCCAGCAGCCCCGGTAGCCTCTGGGGTGAAAAACTGTTTTTT

clone_size: .
d_call: TRBD2
v_call: TRBV5-1
j_call: TRBJ2-3
cdr3_aa: CASSYGTISTDTQYF
cdr3_nt: TGCGCCAGCAGCTACGGGACTATCTCCACAGATACGCAGTATTTT

clone_size: once
d_call: .
v_call: TRBV10-3
j_call: TRBJ2-2
cdr3_aa: CAISVGARGPTGELFF
cdr3_nt: TGTGCCATCAGTGTTGGTGCCAGGGGACCCACCGGGGAGCTGTTTTTT

clone_size: once
d_call: .
v_call: TRBV15
j_call: TRBJ1-1
cdr3_aa: CATSRDGGGGEAFF
cdr3_nt: TGTGCCACCAGCAGAGATGGAGGGGGAGGCGAAGCTTTCTTT

clone_size: .
d_call: .
v_call: TRBV18
j_call: TRBJ1-6
cdr3_aa: CACRDTYNSPLHF
cdr3_nt: TGTGCCTGCCGGGACACCTATAATTCACCCCTCCACTTT

clone_size: once
d_call: .
v_call: TRBV7-9
j_call: TRBJ1-1
cdr3_aa: CASSLGSRATEAFF
cdr3_nt: TGTGCCAGCAGCTTAGGAAGCAGGGCCACTGAAGCTTTCTTT

clone_size: .
d_call: .
v_call: TRBV2
j_call: TRBJ2-2
cdr3_aa: CASSGHTGELFF
cdr3_nt: TGTGCCAGCAGTGGTCACACCGGGGAGCTGTTTTTT

clone_size: .
d_call: .
v_call: TRBV29-1
j_call: TRBJ1-2
cdr3_aa: CSVEFYYGYTF
cdr3_nt: TGCAGCGTTGAGTTTTACTATGGCTACACCTTC

clone_size: .
d_call: TRBD1
v_call: TRBV7-9
j_call: TRBJ2-7
cdr3_aa: CASSDRTGSPYEQYF
cdr3_nt: TGTGCCAGCAGCGACCGGACAGGGAGCCCCTACGAGCAGTACTTC

clone_size: .
d_call: TRBD2
v_call: TRBV20-1
j_call: TRBJ2-2
cdr3_aa: CSAGRAGELFF
cdr3_nt: TGCAGTGCTGGGAGGGCCGGGGAGCTGTTTTTT

clone_size: .
d_call: TRBD1
v_call: TRBV5-1
j_call: TRBJ1-1
cdr3_aa: CASKPKGQGVVAFF
cdr3_nt: TGCGCCAGCAAACCGAAAGGACAGGGGGTTGTAGCTTTCTTT

clone_size: .
d_call: .
v_call: TRBV5-8
j_call: TRBJ1-2
cdr3_aa: CASSFGTTSYTF
cdr3_nt: TGTGCCAGCAGCTTCGGGACCACGAGCTACACCTTC

clone_size: .
d_call: .
v_call: TRBV5-4
j_call: TRBJ2-7
cdr3_aa: CASSLVGTPSEQYF
cdr3_nt: TGTGCCAGCAGCTTGGTCGGGACCCCCTCCGAGCAGTACTTC

clone_size: .
d_call: TRBD1
v_call: TRBV16
j_call: TRBJ2-2
cdr3_aa: CASSQSIGQGATGELFF
cdr3_nt: TGTGCCAGCAGCCAATCAATCGGGCAGGGGGCGACCGGGGAGCTGTTTTTT

clone_size: .
d_call: .
v_call: TRBV11-3
j_call: TRBJ2-3
cdr3_aa: CASSLDGGSTDTQYF
cdr3_nt: TGTGCCAGCAGCTTAGACGGTGGGAGCACAGATACGCAGTATTTT

clone_size: .
d_call: .
v_call: TRBV4-2
j_call: TRBJ1-1
cdr3_aa: CASSPGGRFEAFF
cdr3_nt: TGTGCCAGCAGCCCTGGAGGGCGCTTTGAAGCTTTCTTT

clone_size: .
d_call: .
v_call: TRBV7-3
j_call: TRBJ2-7
cdr3_aa: CASSVGATYEQYF
cdr3_nt: TGTGCCAGCAGTGTAGGAGCTACCTACGAGCAGTACTTC

clone_size: .
d_call: .
v_call: TRBV4-1
j_call: TRBJ2-5
cdr3_aa: CASSPGAIKNQETQYF
cdr3_nt: TGCGCCAGCAGCCCGGGAGCGATTAAGAACCAAGAGACCCAGTACTTC

clone_size: .
d_call: .
v_call: TRBV5-8
j_call: TRBJ1-1
cdr3_aa: CASSSRRGGTEAFF
cdr3_nt: TGTGCCAGCAGCTCTAGACGGGGGGGGACTGAAGCTTTCTTT

clone_size: .
d_call: TRBD1
v_call: TRBV19
j_call: TRBJ2-7
cdr3_aa: CASSIAGQGSYEQYF
cdr3_nt: TGTGCCAGTAGTATAGCGGGACAGGGTTCCTACGAGCAGTACTTC

clone_size: once
d_call: .
v_call: TRBV7-9
j_call: TRBJ1-1
cdr3_aa: CASSLLPPTGNTEAFF
cdr3_nt: TGTGCCAGCAGCTTACTCCCCCCGACAGGGAACACTGAAGCTTTCTTT

clone_size: few
d_call: .
v_call: TRBV10-3
j_call: TRBJ1-5
cdr3_aa: CAIGVGGQPQHF
cdr3_nt: TGTGCCATCGGAGTCGGGGGTCAGCCCCAGCATTTT

clone_size: .
d_call: .
v_call: TRBV6-5
j_call: TRBJ2-3
cdr3_aa: CASSYRWGGTDTQYF
cdr3_nt: TGTGCCAGCAGTTACAGGTGGGGGGGCACAGATACGCAGTATTTT

clone_size: once
d_call: .
v_call: TRBV5-1
j_call: TRBJ2-7
cdr3_aa: CASSLVSGMNEQYF
cdr3_nt: TGCGCCAGCAGCTTGGTTTCGGGGATGAACGAGCAGTACTTC

clone_size: .
d_call: TRBD1
v_call: TRBV2
j_call: TRBJ1-2
cdr3_aa: CASRPGTDYGYTF
cdr3_nt: TGTGCCAGCAGACCCGGGACAGACTATGGCTACACCTTC

clone_size: .
d_call: .
v_call: TRBV7-6
j_call: TRBJ2-6
cdr3_aa: CASSLAGGIVSGANVLTF
cdr3_nt: TGTGCCAGCAGCTTAGCAGGGGGGATAGTCTCTGGGGCCAACGTCCTGACTTTC

clone_size: .
d_call: .
v_call: TRBV19
j_call: TRBJ2-6
cdr3_aa: CASSIRGSGANVLTF
cdr3_nt: TGTGCCAGTAGTATCAGGGGCTCTGGGGCCAACGTCCTGACTTTC

clone_size: .
d_call: TRBD2
v_call: TRBV7-2
j_call: TRBJ2-3
cdr3_aa: CASSPVAGGRADTQYF
cdr3_nt: TGTGCCAGCAGCCCGGTAGCGGGGGGGCGGGCAGATACGCAGTATTTT

clone_size: once
d_call: .
v_call: TRBV5-6
j_call: TRBJ1-1
cdr3_aa: CASSLAGGSSTEAFF
cdr3_nt: TGTGCCAGCAGCTTGGCCGGGGGGTCGAGCACTGAAGCTTTCTTT

clone_size: once
d_call: .
v_call: TRBV6-5
j_call: TRBJ1-1
cdr3_aa: CASLGQSGSEAFF
cdr3_nt: TGTGCCAGCTTGGGACAAAGTGGTTCTGAAGCTTTCTTT

clone_size: .
d_call: .
v_call: TRBV5-6
j_call: TRBJ2-3
cdr3_aa: CASSLTDTQYF
cdr3_nt: TGTGCCAGCAGCTTAACAGATACGCAGTATTTT

clone_size: .
d_call: .
v_call: TRBV6-5
j_call: TRBJ2-3
cdr3_aa: CATRDTTDTQYF
cdr3_nt: TGTGCCACTAGGGACACCACAGATACGCAGTATTTT

clone_size: .
d_call: .
v_call: TRBV9
j_call: TRBJ2-5
cdr3_aa: CASSWVGAETQYF
cdr3_nt: TGTGCCAGCAGCTGGGTAGGGGCCGAGACCCAGTACTTC

clone_size: once
d_call: .
v_call: TRBV7-9
j_call: TRBJ1-1
cdr3_aa: CASSLTGLGNTEAFF
cdr3_nt: TGTGCCAGCAGCTTGACAGGTCTTGGGAACACTGAAGCTTTCTTT

clone_size: .
d_call: .
v_call: TRBV4-2
j_call: TRBJ2-7
cdr3_aa: CASSPLGRAEQYF
cdr3_nt: TGTGCCAGCAGCCCACTAGGTAGGGCCGAGCAGTACTTC

clone_size: .
d_call: .
v_call: TRBV7-7
j_call: TRBJ2-5
cdr3_aa: CASSFSQGTQYF
cdr3_nt: TGTGCCAGCAGCTTTAGCCAGGGGACCCAGTACTTC

clone_size: .
d_call: .
v_call: TRBV5-4
j_call: TRBJ1-4
cdr3_aa: CASSLGGGNEKLFF
cdr3_nt: TGTGCCAGCAGCTTGGGGGGCGGAAATGAAAAACTGTTTTTT

clone_size: .
d_call: .
v_call: TRBV9
j_call: TRBJ1-6
cdr3_aa: CATNQGTNSPLHF
cdr3_nt: TGTGCCACAAATCAGGGGACGAATTCACCCCTCCACTTT